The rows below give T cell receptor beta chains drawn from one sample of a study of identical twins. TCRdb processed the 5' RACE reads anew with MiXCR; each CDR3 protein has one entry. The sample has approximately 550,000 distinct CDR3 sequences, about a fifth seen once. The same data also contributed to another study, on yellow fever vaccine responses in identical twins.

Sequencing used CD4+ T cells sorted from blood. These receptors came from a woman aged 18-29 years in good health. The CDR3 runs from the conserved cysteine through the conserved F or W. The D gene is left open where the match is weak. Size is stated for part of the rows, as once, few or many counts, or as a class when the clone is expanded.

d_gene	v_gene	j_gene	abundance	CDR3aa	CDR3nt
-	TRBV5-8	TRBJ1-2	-	CASRLRGRDYGYTF	TGTGCCAGCAGATTAAGGGGACGCGACTATGGCTACACCTTC
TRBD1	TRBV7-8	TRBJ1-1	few	CASSFRDRATEAFF	TGTGCCAGCAGCTTTAGGGACAGGGCGACTGAAGCTTTCTTT
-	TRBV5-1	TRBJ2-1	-	CASSLGVVDEQFF	TGCGCCAGCAGCTTGGGGGTGGTCGATGAGCAGTTCTTC
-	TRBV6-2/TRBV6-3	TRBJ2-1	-	CASNRELVSSYNEQFF	TGTGCCAGCAATCGGGAACTCGTTAGCTCCTACAATGAGCAGTTCTTC
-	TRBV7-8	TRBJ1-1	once	CASSLVGGFTEAFF	TGTGCCAGCAGCTTAGTAGGTGGATTCACTGAAGCTTTCTTT
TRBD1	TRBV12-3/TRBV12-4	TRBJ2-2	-	CASRRTGPTGELFF	TGTGCCAGCAGGAGGACAGGCCCCACCGGGGAGCTGTTTTTT
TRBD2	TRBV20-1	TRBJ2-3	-	CSVGGGGHNTQYF	TGCAGTGTTGGCGGGGGGGGCCATAATACGCAGTATTTT
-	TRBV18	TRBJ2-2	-	CASSSYQVESTGELFF	TGTGCCAGCTCATCTTACCAGGTTGAGTCGACCGGGGAGCTGTTTTTT
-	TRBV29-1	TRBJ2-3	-	CSVIQGGRTDTQYF	TGCAGCGTTATTCAGGGAGGACGGACAGATACGCAGTATTTT
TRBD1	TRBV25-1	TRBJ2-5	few	CASSPSAGQGQETQYF	TGTGCCAGCAGTCCCTCGGCGGGACAGGGACAAGAGACCCAGTACTTC
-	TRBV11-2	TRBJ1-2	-	CASSLDPRGGGYTF	TGTGCCAGCAGCTTAGACCCCAGGGGCGGCGGCTACACCTTC
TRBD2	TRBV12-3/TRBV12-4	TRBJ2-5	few	CASSIRNAGLGIETQYF	TGTGCCAGCAGCATACGAAATGCGGGACTAGGGATAGAGACCCAGTACTTC
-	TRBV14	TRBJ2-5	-	CASSQGPGRQETQYF	TGTGCCAGCAGCCAAGGTCCAGGGAGGCAAGAGACCCAGTACTTC
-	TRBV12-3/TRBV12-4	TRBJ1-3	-	CASSWRSFSGNTIYF	TGTGCCAGCAGTTGGCGGTCGTTCTCTGGAAACACCATATATTTT
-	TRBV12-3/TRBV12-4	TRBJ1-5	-	CASAQGGLNQPQHF	TGTGCCAGCGCCCAGGGAGGCCTTAATCAGCCCCAGCATTTT
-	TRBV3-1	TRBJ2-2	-	CASTGAARGTGELFF	TGTGCCAGCACCGGAGCGGCGCGAGGCACCGGGGAGCTGTTTTTT
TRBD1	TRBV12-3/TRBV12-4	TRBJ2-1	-	CASKPGTGKNEQFF	TGTGCCAGCAAGCCGGGGACAGGGAAGAATGAGCAGTTCTTC
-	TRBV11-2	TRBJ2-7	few	CASSPSTGTYEQYF	TGTGCCAGCAGCCCCTCGACTGGCACCTACGAGCAGTACTTC
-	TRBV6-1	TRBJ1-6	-	CASSLEGVGPSYNSPLHF	TGTGCCAGCAGCCTAGAAGGGGTCGGACCCTCCTATAATTCACCCCTCCACTTT
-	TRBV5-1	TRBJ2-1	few	CASSLSDNEQFF	TGCGCCAGCAGCTTATCAGACAATGAGCAGTTCTTC
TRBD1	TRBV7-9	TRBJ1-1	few	CASSPRQGRNTEAFF	TGTGCCAGCAGCCCTCGACAGGGGCGGAACACTGAAGCTTTCTTT
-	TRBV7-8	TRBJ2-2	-	CASSLARVPTGELFF	TGTGCCAGCAGCTTAGCGCGAGTTCCCACCGGGGAGCTGTTTTTT
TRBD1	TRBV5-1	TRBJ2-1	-	CASSLAGTGSSEQFF	TGCGCCAGCAGCTTGGCCGGGACAGGGTCCAGTGAGCAGTTCTTC
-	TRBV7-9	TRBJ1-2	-	CASSQQAEYGYTF	TGTGCCAGCAGTCAACAGGCTGAATATGGCTACACCTTC
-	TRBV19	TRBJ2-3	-	CASQSVDTQYF	TGTGCCAGCCAATCTGTGGATACGCAGTATTTT
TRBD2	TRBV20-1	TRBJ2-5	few	CKTGTSGGTQYF	TGCAAGACAGGGACTAGCGGCGGGACCCAGTACTTC
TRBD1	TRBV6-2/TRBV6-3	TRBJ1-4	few	CASSPRTGVSSHGGIINEKLFF	TGTGCCAGCAGTCCCCGGACAGGAGTCTCCAGTCACGGCGGCATAATTAATGAAAAACTGTTTTTT
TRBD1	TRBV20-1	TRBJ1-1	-	CSASGGQNTHSEAFF	TGCAGTGCCTCAGGGGGACAGAATACCCACAGTGAAGCTTTCTTT
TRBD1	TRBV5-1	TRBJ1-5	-	CASSLGTGTVNQPQHF	TGCGCCAGCAGCTTGGGGACAGGGACTGTAAATCAGCCCCAGCATTTT
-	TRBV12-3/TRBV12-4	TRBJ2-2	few	CASSLGDSANTGELFF	TGTGCCAGCAGTTTAGGAGACAGCGCGAACACCGGGGAGCTGTTTTTT
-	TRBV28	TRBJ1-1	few	CASNLGLQTEAFF	TGTGCCAGCAACCTCGGGTTGCAAACTGAAGCTTTCTTT
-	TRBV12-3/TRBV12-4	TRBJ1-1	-	CASSLTGRDEAFF	TGTGCCAGCAGCCTTACAGGGAGGGATGAAGCTTTCTTT
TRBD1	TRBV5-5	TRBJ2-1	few	CASKRGRSRNEQFF	TGTGCCAGCAAGAGGGGGCGCTCCCGAAATGAGCAGTTCTTC
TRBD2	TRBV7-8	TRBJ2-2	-	CASSFPVGGMNTGELFF	TGTGCCAGCAGCTTCCCCGTGGGGGGGATGAACACCGGGGAGCTGTTTTTT
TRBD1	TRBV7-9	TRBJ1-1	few	CASSLRQGEIAEAFF	TGTGCCAGCAGCTTGCGACAGGGGGAAATCGCTGAAGCTTTCTTT
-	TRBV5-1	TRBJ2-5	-	CASSPDSSQEWETQYF	TGCGCCAGCAGCCCGGACAGTTCCCAGGAATGGGAGACCCAGTACTTC
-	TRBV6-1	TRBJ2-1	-	CASGLPRAPYNEQFF	TGTGCCAGCGGACTACCGCGGGCGCCGTACAATGAGCAGTTCTTC
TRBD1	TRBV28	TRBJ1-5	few	CASTILGQGREPQHF	TGTGCCAGCACCATCTTAGGACAGGGCCGTGAGCCCCAGCATTTT
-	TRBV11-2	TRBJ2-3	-	CASSLVRLRYF	TGTGCCAGCAGCCTTGTACGTCTTCGATATTTT
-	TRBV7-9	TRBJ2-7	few	CASSPRLMAYEQYF	TGTGCCAGCAGCCCCCGCTTAATGGCCTACGAGCAGTACTTC
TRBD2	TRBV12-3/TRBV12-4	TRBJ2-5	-	CASSSGLAGGTPQETQYF	TGTGCCAGCAGTTCGGGACTAGCGGGGGGAACCCCCCAAGAGACCCAGTACTTC
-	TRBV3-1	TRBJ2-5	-	CASSRSATPQYF	TGTGCCAGCAGCCGGTCAGCCACCCCCCAGTACTTC
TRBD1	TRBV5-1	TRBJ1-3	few	CASGQGSGNTIYF	TGCGCCAGCGGACAGGGGTCTGGAAACACCATATATTTT
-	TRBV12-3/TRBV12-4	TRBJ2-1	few	CASSRGTNEQFF	TGTGCCAGCAGCCGGGGGACCAATGAGCAGTTCTTC
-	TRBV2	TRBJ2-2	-	CASSDVGVTGELFF	TGTGCCAGCAGTGACGTGGGAGTTACCGGGGAGCTGTTTTTT
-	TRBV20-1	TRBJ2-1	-	CSARPTGKPYNEQFF	TGCAGTGCTAGGCCCACAGGGAAACCCTACAATGAGCAGTTCTTC
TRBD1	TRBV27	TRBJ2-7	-	CASSLGIRRDRVPYEQYF	TGTGCCAGCAGTTTAGGAATCCGCCGGGACAGGGTTCCCTACGAGCAGTACTTC
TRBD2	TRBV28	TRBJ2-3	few	CASSWGLAGGGQDTQYF	TGTGCCAGCAGTTGGGGACTAGCGGGAGGGGGTCAAGATACGCAGTATTTT
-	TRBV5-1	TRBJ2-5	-	CASSFLPQGGETGETQYF	TGCGCCAGCAGCTTCCTTCCCCAAGGGGGAGAGACTGGGGAGACCCAGTACTTC
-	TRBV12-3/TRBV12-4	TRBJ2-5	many	CASSLGARETQYF	TGTGCCAGCAGTTTAGGGGCCCGAGAGACCCAGTACTTC
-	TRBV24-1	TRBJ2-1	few	CATSDVVGWGNEQFF	TGTGCCACCAGTGATGTCGTAGGATGGGGCAATGAGCAGTTCTTC
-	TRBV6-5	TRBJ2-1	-	CASSLTGPSSYNEQFF	TGTGCCAGCAGTTTAACGGGGCCTAGCTCCTACAATGAGCAGTTCTTC
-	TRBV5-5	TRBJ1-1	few	CASSLDPGGHNTEAFF	TGTGCCAGCAGCCTCGACCCGGGGGGGCACAACACTGAAGCTTTCTTT
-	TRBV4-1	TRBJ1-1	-	CASSQTTREKWEMNTEAFF	TGCGCCAGCAGCCAAACAACCAGGGAAAAGTGGGAGATGAACACTGAAGCTTTCTTT
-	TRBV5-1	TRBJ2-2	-	CASSSGQKTTGELFF	TGCGCCAGCAGCTCTGGACAGAAGACGACCGGGGAGCTGTTTTTT
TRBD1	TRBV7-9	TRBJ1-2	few	CASSLDRGPPYGYTF	TGTGCCAGCAGCTTGGACAGGGGGCCGCCCTATGGCTACACCTTC
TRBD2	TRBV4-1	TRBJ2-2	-	CASSSPPGLAGLAGELFF	TGCGCCAGCAGCTCACCGCCGGGACTAGCGGGACTTGCCGGGGAGCTGTTTTTT
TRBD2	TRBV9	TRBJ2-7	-	CASSVTGLAADYEQYF	TGTGCCAGCAGCGTAACGGGACTAGCAGCAGACTACGAGCAGTACTTC
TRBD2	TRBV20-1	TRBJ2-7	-	CSAKGAGEGPYEQYF	TGCAGTGCTAAAGGAGCGGGAGAGGGCCCCTACGAGCAGTACTTC
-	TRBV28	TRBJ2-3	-	CASSFPPKDTQYF	TGTGCCAGCAGTTTTCCCCCCAAGGATACGCAGTATTTT